One sample yielded the 14 T cell receptor beta chains listed below, sequenced in a study of regulatory and conventional T cells in breast cancer. TCRdb re-called the PCR reads through MiXCR, storing one row per CDR3 protein. The table records some 9,900 distinct CDR3 sequences, just under 35% of them present only once. Specimen: conventional T cells from blood. The receptor source for this set is a male donor in good health.

This clonotype was recorded a few times. The rearrangement joins TRBV5-5 to TRBJ1-4; TRBD1 agrees at 10 bases. V was clipped by 4 bases and J by 8 bases; unmatched bases: 11. The CDR3 runs 16 residues. Germline assignment: CDR1 SGHKS and CDR2 YYEKEE (reference sequence). CDR3 coding DNA: TGTGCCAGCAGCGCCTCGACAGGGGGCGGAATGGAAAAACTGTTTTTT. It codes for CASSASTGGGMEKLFF.

This sequence joins TRBV4-1 and TRBJ1-6; D is unresolved. The V and J ends lost 0 bases and 4 bases respectively, with 7 bases between them. The CDR3 has 15 amino acids. Germline V lookup: CDR1 MGHRA, CDR2 YSYEKL. The CDR3 sequence is CASSQDAGYNSPLHF. The CDR3 bases are TGCGCCAGCAGCCAAGATGCGGGTTATAATTCACCCCTCCACTTT.

Within the sample, this clonotype is medium-sized. This chain uses TRBV18 with TRBJ2-1; D is undetermined. Germline CDR1 reads KGHSH; CDR2 reads LQKENI. Trimming took off 2 bases at V and 3 bases at J, with 8 bases between the two ends. The CDR3 length is 14 residues. The CDR3 protein is CASSPVGNYNEQFF. In DNA, the CDR3 is TGTGCCAGCTCACCAGTGGGGAACTACAATGAGCAGTTCTTC.

The chain carries TRBV6-6 and TRBJ1-5, with a possible D match to TRBD1 (6 bases). Trimming took 6 bases from V and 2 from J, leaving 11 bases between them. The CDR3 consists of 14 residues. Per the germline V gene, CDR1 is MNHNY and CDR2 is SVGAGI (reference sequence). CDR3 residues: CASRLRQGNQPQHF. The CDR3 nucleotides are TGTGCCAGCAGACTAAGACAGGGCAATCAGCCCCAGCATTTT.

Remarks on this clonotype: The junction and the germline gene differ at one end; a read error may be behind it. J is TRBJ2-1 and V is TRBV5-1; D not resolved. This CDR3 comprises 11 residues. The V gene's germline CDR1 is SGHRS and CDR2 YFSETQ. The CDR3 coding sequence is TGCGCCAGCAGCTTGGAGGGTGAGCAGCTCTTC. It encodes CASSLEGEQLF.

This chain connects TRBV5-1 to TRBJ1-4; D uncertain. The CDR3 is made up of 14 amino acids. Trimming removed 4 bases from V and 4 bases from J, with 11 bases in between. CDR1 and CDR2 from the germline V gene are SGHRS and YFSETQ. Here the CDR3 reads CASSPRGINEKLFF. The CDR3, as DNA: TGCGCCAGCAGCCCGAGAGGGATTAATGAAAAACTGTTTTTT.

This clonotype has more than one count but fewer than ten. The junction shows a germline mismatch at one end, possibly a read error. This chain connects TRBV5-1 to TRBJ2-3, with 8 bases aligning to TRBD2. The CDR3 has 17 amino acids. The germline V gene encodes CDR1 SGHRS and CDR2 YFSETQ. The CDR3 here is CAGSSSGSGGSTDTQYF. CDR3 nucleotides: TGCGCCGGCAGCTCCTCAGGCAGCGGGGGAAGCACAGATACGCAGTATTTT.

A few counts support this clonotype. The gene calls are TRBV2 and TRBJ1-5, with a tentative D call TRBD1 (6 bases). In germline, CDR1 is SNHLY, CDR2 FYNNEI. The CDR3 spans 14 residues. Trimming cost V 4 bases and J 5 bases, with 12 bases left between them. The CDR3 loop reads CASSGQGIYQPQHF. The CDR3 nucleotides are TGTGCCAGCAGTGGGCAGGGGATCTATCAGCCCCAGCATTTT.

This clonotype has more than one count but fewer than ten. V gene TRBV11-2 combines with J gene TRBJ2-3; D remains unclear. The CDR3 runs 14 residues. The germline gives CDR1 SGHAT, CDR2 FQNNGV. The germline V and J ends were trimmed by 0 bases and 1 base, with 5 bases remaining between them. CDR3 bases: TGTGCCAGCAGCTTAGAATGGGGCACAGATACGCAGTATTTT. Translating gives CASSLEWGTDTQYF.

This clonotype was observed many times. This chain links TRBV4-1 with TRBJ2-1; possibly TRBD2 for D (6 bases). This CDR3 is 16 amino acids long. Between the trimmed V and J ends, which lost 0 bases and 2 bases, there was a span of 11 bases. Germline V gives CDR1 MGHRA, CDR2 YSYEKL. The CDR3 region is CASSQDAGSPYNEQFF. DNA of the CDR3: TGCGCCAGCAGCCAAGATGCGGGGTCGCCCTACAATGAGCAGTTCTTC.

This chain uses TRBV2 with TRBJ1-6; no firm D call. Germline V gene sequence: CDR1 SNHLY, CDR2 FYNNEI. V was clipped by 3 bases and J by 9 bases, with 6 bases between them. The length of the CDR3 is 12 residues. CDR3 DNA sequence: TGTGCCAGCAGTGACGGAGGTTCACCCCTCCACTTT. This sequence encodes CASSDGGSPLHF. Filled out from reference TRBV2 and TRBJ1-6, the complete variable domain reads EPEVTQTPSHQVTQMGQEVILRCVPISNHLYFYWYRQILGQKVEFLVSFYNNEISEKSEIFDDQFSVERPDGSNFTLKIRSTKLEDSAMYFCASSDGGSPLHFGNGTRLTVT.

The chain carries TRBV6-5 and TRBJ2-7, with 12 bases that match TRBD1. This CDR3 has 15 amino acids. The V and J ends lost 1 base and 4 bases, in that order; junction bases with no gene match: 2. Germline V lookup: CDR1 MNHEY, CDR2 SVGAGI. CDR3 DNA sequence: TGTGCCAGCAGTTACTTGGGACAGGGGGCGTACGAGCAGTACTTC. Its translation: CASSYLGQGAYEQYF.

This sequence joins TRBV7-2 and TRBJ2-7; TRBD1 aligns across 8 bases. Germline trimming cut 3 bases from V and 5 bases from J; bases unmatched to any gene: 9. CDR1 SGHTA and CDR2 FQGNSA come from the germline V gene. The CDR3 consists of 15 residues. CDR3 protein: CASSFRRTGSHEQYF. The CDR3, as DNA: TGTGCCAGCAGCTTCCGTCGGACAGGGTCCCACGAGCAGTACTTC.

The chain uses TRBV30 and TRBJ1-2; D possibly corresponds to TRBD1 (5 bases). CDR3 length: 14 residues. V was cut by 1 base and J by 8 bases, with 17 bases left in between. Germline CDR1 GTSNPN, CDR2 SVGIG (reference sequence). The chain's CDR3 is CAWSAVRGTRGYTF. For the CDR3, the DNA is TGTGCCTGGAGTGCCGTGCGGGGGACGCGAGGCTACACCTTC.